This T cell receptor beta chain was recorded in a study of T cell changes during pregnancy in multiple sclerosis. Repertoires were generated with immunoSEQ multiplex PCR, while TCRdb's copy carries only in-frame clones and drops some. Of 40,000 to 50,000 clones in the sample, around 93% were seen once. With 3 bases clipped from V and 7 bases from J, the junction kept 8 bases outside the gene matches. Looked up from germline, CDR1 is MNHNS and CDR2 is SASEGT. This CDR3 spans 15 amino acids. This receptor was obtained from a female donor with multiple sclerosis, enrolled in a pregnancy study. This chain links TRBV6-1 with TRBJ1-5; 8 bases line up with TRBD1. The sequences come from CD8+ T cells from peripheral blood mononuclear cells, collected in the third trimester of pregnancy. CDR3 sequence: CASSEWTGPDQPQHF. The CDR3, as DNA: TGTGCCAGCAGTGAGTGGACAGGGCCCGACCAGCCCCAGCATTTT.